The source of this TCR beta chain is a study of blood T cell repertoires in COVID-19. Germline CDR1 and CDR2: LGHDT and YNNKEL (reference sequence). V shed 6 bases, J shed 4 bases, and the junction held 5 bases outside the gene matches. The CDR3 runs to 14 residues. The protocol was immunoSEQ multiplex PCR, while the TCRdb copy is restricted to in-frame clones and leaves out a portion. The repertoire holds fewer than 200,000 clones, with 70% to 90% as singletons. The chain links TRBV3-1 (or the pseudogene TRBV3-2) to TRBJ1-2; 10 bases agree with TRBD1. The sample taken for sequencing was peripheral blood. The receptor comes from a man aged 45-65 years with active or convalescent COVID-19. CDR3 region: CASRPGQGFYGYTF. CDR3 coding DNA: TGTGCCAGCAGGCCGGGACAGGGGTTCTATGGCTACACCTTC.